This TCR beta chain was sequenced during a study of neurological immune-mediated disorders. In every sequencing run, more than 160 million TCR-beta sequences were generated from 15-18 subjects. Each CDR3 protein is one row after TCRdb ran MiXCR on the 5' RACE reads. The table includes about 79,000 distinct CDR3 sequences, 13% to 15% detected once. Volunteers at a blood bank in Maryland, USA, were the healthy controls. The study, taken as a whole, reports: None of the CDR3 amino acid sequences of expanded clones recurred across subjects, suggesting private repertoires in all groups. Healthy controls had more TCR clonal expansion than multiple sclerosis, which showed the least, whereas HTLV-1-associated myelopathy showed the most.

Ten or more counts support this clonotype. Its matching antigen is unknown. The sample comprised PBMCs. The TCR originated in a woman in her forties or fifties in good health.

CDR3 nucleotides: TGTGCCAGCAGCCGACTAGGGACAGACCGTTTTAACTATGGCTACACCTTC. Translated: CASSRLGTDRFNYGYTF. V and J are TRBV3-1 and TRBJ1-2, with 7 bases identical to TRBD1. Trimming took 4 bases from V and 1 from J; bases not matched to a gene: 12. The germline V gene has CDR1 LGHDT and CDR2 YNNKEL (reference sequence). The CDR3 is 17 residues long.